A single sample gave rise to the 17 T cell receptor beta chains below, sequenced in a study of shared clonotypes between healthy human individuals. Here immunoSEQ multiplex PCR was the method, and the copy in TCRdb shows in-frame clones only, minus some. The table records over a million clones, about 80% of them present only once. The sample was memory CD4+ T cells from PBMCs. Documented subset: CD45RA-negative fraction. Source of these receptors: a man between 18 and 29 years old in good health. Some clones in this sample may be carry-over from other donors' samples.

The rearrangement links TRBV7-9 to TRBJ1-3, with D possibly TRBD1 on 6 matching bases. CDR1 is SEHNR and CDR2 is FQNEAQ in the germline V gene (reference sequence). V was clipped by 3 bases and J by 4 bases, with 19 bases between them. The CDR3 is 17 residues long. In DNA form, the CDR3 reads TGTGCCAGCAGCTTTAGTGGGTTAAGGACAGCCGGAAACACCATATATTTT. Translated, it gives CASSFSGLRTAGNTIYF.

The chain employs TRBV19 and TRBJ2-7; D could derive from TRBD1 or TRBD2 (6 bases each). The CDR3 runs 15 residues. V shed 4 bases and J shed 2 bases, with 15 bases lying between them. Per germline, CDR1 LNHDA and CDR2 SQIVND (reference sequence). CDR3 residues: CASSSWRRGAYEQYF. In nucleotides, the CDR3 is TGTGCCAGTAGTAGTTGGCGGAGGGGGGCCTACGAGCAGTACTTC.

This clone is a singleton in its sample. The rearrangement uses TRBV5-1 and TRBJ1-2, with D uncertain. CDR3 size: 15 residues. The germline gives CDR1 SGHRS, CDR2 YFSETQ. Deletions cut 4 bases from V and 4 bases from J, with 17 bases between. The CDR3 sequence: CASSRDNVGSYGYTF. DNA of the CDR3: TGCGCCAGCAGCCGCGACAACGTCGGATCCTATGGCTACACCTTC.

Concerning this clone: A junction boundary mismatches the germline segment, possibly from a read error. This chain links TRBV5-4 with TRBJ2-2, with TRBD1 identical over 12 bases. Germline-derived CDR1 and CDR2 are SGHNT and YYREEE (reference sequence). The CDR3 has 12 residues. CDR3 DNA sequence: TGTGCCAGCAGCATGGGACAGGGGGCGCTGTTTTTT. Residues: CASSMGQGALFF.

The chain links TRBV30 to TRBJ2-1; no definite D call. V lost 1 base and J lost 6, with 13 bases in between. The CDR3 has 14 residues. Looked up from germline, CDR1 is GTSNPN and CDR2 is SVGIG (reference sequence). The CDR3 protein is CAWSDWTPANEQFF. CDR3 sequence (DNA): TGTGCCTGGAGTGACTGGACCCCCGCCAATGAGCAGTTCTTC.

This chain joins TRBV9 and TRBJ1-1, with 7 bases fitting TRBD1. The CDR3 runs to 18 residues. The germline gives CDR1 SGDLS, CDR2 YYNGEE. V was clipped by 0 bases and J by 1 base; unmatched bases: 12. The CDR3 reads CASSVGLGVGQSNTEAFF. The CDR3 DNA reads as TGTGCCAGCAGCGTAGGGTTGGGGGTGGGACAGTCGAACACTGAAGCTTTCTTT.

The J gene is TRBJ1-3, the V gene TRBV11-2, with D possibly being TRBD1 (6 bases). The V gene's germline CDR1 is SGHAT and CDR2 FQNNGV. The CDR3 is made up of 14 amino acids. Between the trimmed V and J ends, which lost 6 bases and 0 bases, there was a span of 9 bases. The CDR3 loop is CASSYRVSGNTIYF. The CDR3 coding sequence is TGTGCCAGCAGTTACAGGGTCTCTGGAAACACCATATATTTT.

V and J are TRBV5-1 and TRBJ2-1; D is tentatively TRBD1 or TRBD2 (5 bases each). The CDR3 totals 16 residues. Germline lookup yields CDR1 SGHRS and CDR2 YFSETQ. V was clipped by 0 bases and J by 3 bases, with 13 bases between them. The chain's CDR3 is CASSLAGTPIYNEQFF. DNA of the CDR3: TGCGCCAGCAGCTTGGCCGGGACCCCGATCTACAATGAGCAGTTCTTC.

Comment on this clone: A much larger clone differs by one base, so this may be a read error. The V gene is TRBV29-1, the J gene TRBJ1-1; TRBD1 agrees at 8 bases. Germline V gene lookup returns CDR1 SQVTM and CDR2 ANQGSEA. V trimming: 4 bases; J trimming: 4 bases; junction bases outside the gene matches: 5. The CDR3 is made up of 13 amino acids. The CDR3 here is CSVGDRLSTEAFF. CDR3 nucleotides: TGCAGCGTTGGGGACAGGCTTAGCACTGAAGCTTTCTTT.

The chain couples TRBV7-9 to TRBJ2-1; D is unresolved. Germline CDR1 SEHNR, CDR2 FQNEAQ (reference sequence). The CDR3 extends over 10 amino acids. Trimming stripped 5 bases from V and 7 bases from J, with 3 bases between. For the CDR3, the DNA is TGTGCCAGCAGCATAAATGAGCAGTTCTTC. This sequence encodes CASSINEQFF.

Written as DNA, the CDR3 is TGTGCCACCAGCAGAGATGGGCAGGGGGCTGAAGCTTTCTTT. Its protein is CATSRDGQGAEAFF. The chain combines TRBV15 with TRBJ1-1, with TRBD1 matching over 7 bases. Germline V gene sequence: CDR1 LNHNV, CDR2 YYDKDF (reference sequence). The CDR3 is 14 residues long. V trimming: 0 bases; J trimming: 6 bases; junction bases outside the gene matches: 4. Together with reference TRBV15 and TRBJ1-1, the CDR3 gives the full variable domain: DAMVIQNPRYQVTQFGKPVTLSCSQTLNHNVMYWYQQKSSQAPKLLFHYYDKDFNNEADTPDNFQSRRPNTSFCFLDIRSPGLGDTAMYLCATSRDGQGAEAFFGQGTRLTVV.

The chain uses TRBV28 and TRBJ1-1, with 9 positions matching TRBD1. The germline gives CDR1 MDHEN, CDR2 SYDVKM. With 2 bases clipped from V and 3 bases from J, the junction kept 4 bases outside the gene matches. This CDR3 contains 15 residues. CDR3 bases: TGTGCCAGCAGTTTACCTCGGACAGGGGACACTGAAGCTTTCTTT. Translation: CASSLPRTGDTEAFF.

The chain recombines TRBV28 with TRBJ1-5, with a weak D call TRBD1 (5 bases). Between the trimmed V and J ends, which lost 7 bases and 3 bases, there was a span of 16 bases. Germline values: CDR1 MDHEN, CDR2 SYDVKM. The CDR3 contains 15 residues. For the CDR3, the DNA is TGTGCCAGCACCTTAACGGGACCGGCCAATCAGCCCCAGCATTTT. This codes for CASTLTGPANQPQHF.

The chain employs TRBV28 and TRBJ2-5; a possible D gene is TRBD2 (6 bases). The germline V gene encodes CDR1 MDHEN and CDR2 SYDVKM. The CDR3 has 15 residues. With 4 bases removed from V and 2 bases from J, the gap between germline ends came to 14 bases. The CDR3 coding sequence is TGTGCCAGCAGTTGGGACTCAGGGTGGCAAGAGACCCAGTACTTC. Protein sequence: CASSWDSGWQETQYF.

This chain joins TRBV7-6 and TRBJ1-4; 12 bases line up with TRBD1. The CDR3 runs 18 residues. Trimming took 0 bases from V and 4 from J; bases not matched to a gene: 6. The germline gives CDR1 SGHVS, CDR2 FNYEAQ. CDR3 DNA sequence: TGTGCCAGCAGCTTAGCGGCTCGGGACAGGGGGCATAATGAAAAACTGTTTTTT. Protein product: CASSLAARDRGHNEKLFF.

This clone has just one count. CDR3 loop: CAISTGGSGNTIYF. The CDR3 region has the DNA TGTGCCATCAGTACAGGGGGGTCTGGAAACACCATATATTTT. V gene TRBV10-3 combines with J gene TRBJ1-3; 8 bases agree with TRBD1. The germline V gene encodes CDR1 ENHRY and CDR2 SYGVKD. The CDR3 has 14 amino acids. J lost 1 base, V lost 5 bases, and 1 base had no gene match.

DNA for the CDR3: TGTGCCAGCAGAGACCTGGAAGCCCTGAGCACAGATACGCAGTATTTT. It translates to CASRDLEALSTDTQYF. The J gene is TRBJ2-3, the V gene TRBV2; D remains ambiguous. In germline, CDR1 is SNHLY, CDR2 FYNNEI. The V gene lost 6 bases and the J gene lost 0 bases, with 16 bases spanning the gap. The CDR3 loop spans 16 amino acids. Drawing the rest from reference TRBV2 and TRBJ2-3, the complete variable domain is EPEVTQTPSHQVTQMGQEVILRCVPISNHLYFYWYRQILGQKVEFLVSFYNNEISEKSEIFDDQFSVERPDGSNFTLKIRSTKLEDSAMYFCASRDLEALSTDTQYFGPGTRLTVL.